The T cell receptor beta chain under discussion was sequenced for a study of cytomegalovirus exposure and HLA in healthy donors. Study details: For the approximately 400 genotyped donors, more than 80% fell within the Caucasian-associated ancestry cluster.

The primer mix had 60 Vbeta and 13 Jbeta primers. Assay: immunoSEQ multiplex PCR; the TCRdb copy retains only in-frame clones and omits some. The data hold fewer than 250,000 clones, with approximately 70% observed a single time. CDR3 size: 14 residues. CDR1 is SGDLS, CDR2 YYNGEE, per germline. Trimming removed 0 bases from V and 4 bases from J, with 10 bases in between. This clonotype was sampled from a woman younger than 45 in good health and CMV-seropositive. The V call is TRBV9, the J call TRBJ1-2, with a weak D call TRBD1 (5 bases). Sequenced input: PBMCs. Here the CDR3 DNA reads TGTGCCAGCAGCGTAGCTGACAGCTCCTATGGCTACACCTTC. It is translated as CASSVADSSYGYTF. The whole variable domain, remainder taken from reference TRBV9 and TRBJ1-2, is DSGVTQTPKHLITATGQRVTLRCSPRSGDLSVYWYQQSLDQGLQFLIQYYNGEERAKGNILERFSAQQFPDLHSELNLSSLELGDSALYFCASSVADSSYGYTFGSGTRLTVV.